The rows below give T cell receptor beta chains drawn from one sample of a study of identical twins. TCRdb itself ran the 5' RACE reads through MiXCR, one entry per CDR3 protein. The sample lists roughly 720,000 distinct CDR3 sequences, around a sixth occurring once. The same sample was also used in a study of T cells expressing NK-cell markers.

The specimen sequenced was PBMCs. Receptors originate from a young woman in good health. Both conserved end residues are part of each CDR3. Fields, in order: V gene, clone size, J gene, D gene, CDR3 protein, CDR3 DNA. D genes are given only for firm matches. Some rows have no size entry. The others give once, few or many, or a class for an expanded clone.

TRBV10-2	few	TRBJ2-5	TRBD1	CASSETAGQGLETQYF	TGCGCCAGCAGTGAGACCGCGGGACAGGGGTTGGAGACCCAGTACTTC
TRBV7-8	-	TRBJ2-1	-	CASSLARADSNYNEQFF	TGTGCCAGCAGCTTAGCGAGGGCAGACTCCAACTACAATGAGCAGTTCTTC
TRBV7-9	-	TRBJ1-1	-	CASSLDDTEAFF	TGTGCCAGCAGCTTAGACGACACTGAAGCTTTCTTT
TRBV7-9	few	TRBJ2-1	TRBD2	CASSSTTSGRVRFF	TGTGCCAGCAGCTCAACTACTAGCGGGAGGGTTCGGTTCTTC
TRBV20-1	-	TRBJ2-7	-	CSARDAAYEQYF	TGCAGTGCTAGAGATGCGGCCTACGAGCAGTACTTC
TRBV6-1	few	TRBJ2-1	-	CASRTLASEQFF	TGTGCCAGCAGGACACTAGCAAGTGAGCAGTTCTTC
TRBV12-3/TRBV12-4	-	TRBJ1-3	TRBD1	CASSYGDRRGRNTIYF	TGTGCCAGCAGTTACGGGGACAGGCGAGGAAGAAACACCATATATTTT
TRBV7-2	-	TRBJ2-1	-	CASSLAWAGNEQFF	TGTGCCAGCAGCTTAGCGTGGGCCGGGAATGAGCAGTTCTTC
TRBV5-5	-	TRBJ2-1	-	CASSWPGNEQFF	TGTGCCAGCAGCTGGCCGGGGAATGAGCAGTTCTTC
TRBV4-1	few	TRBJ2-1	TRBD2	CASSPLSSGSGGGEQFF	TGCGCCAGCAGCCCTCTCAGTAGCGGGAGTGGGGGTGGTGAGCAGTTCTTC
TRBV20-1	-	TRBJ2-1	TRBD1	CSAGGGTGVNEQFF	TGCAGTGCTGGGGGTGGGACAGGGGTAAATGAGCAGTTCTTC
TRBV5-1	few	TRBJ2-3	-	CASELRGVRHTDTQYF	TGCGCCAGCGAACTTCGGGGAGTCAGGCACACAGATACGCAGTATTTT
TRBV29-1	few	TRBJ2-1	-	CSVGGGEQFF	TGCAGCGTGGGGGGTGGTGAGCAGTTCTTC
TRBV12-3/TRBV12-4	few	TRBJ1-5	-	CASSDGNQPQHF	TGTGCCAGCAGTGACGGCAATCAGCCCCAGCATTTT
TRBV7-9	-	TRBJ1-4	-	CASKTEVNEKLFF	TGTGCCAGTAAAACAGAAGTAAATGAAAAACTGTTTTTT
TRBV20-1	many	TRBJ2-1	-	CSAIRGGSYNEQFF	TGCAGTGCTATTCGAGGGGGCTCCTACAATGAGCAGTTCTTC
TRBV11-1	-	TRBJ2-1	TRBD2	CASSLVGVTSGVIYNEQFF	TGTGCCAGCAGCTTAGTAGGGGTAACTAGCGGGGTGATTTACAATGAGCAGTTCTTC
TRBV11-2	-	TRBJ2-1	-	CASSLYFQGISPSSYNEQFF	TGTGCCAGCAGCTTATATTTCCAGGGAATTTCCCCCAGCTCCTACAATGAGCAGTTCTTC
TRBV12-3/TRBV12-4	-	TRBJ1-5	-	CASSLEVGGQPQHF	TGTGCCAGCAGTTTAGAGGTGGGAGGTCAGCCCCAGCATTTT
TRBV6-1	few	TRBJ2-1	-	CASSEETGEQFF	TGTGCCAGCAGTGAGGAGACGGGTGAGCAGTTCTTC
TRBV5-1	-	TRBJ2-3	-	CASSLGGSYTDTQYF	TGCGCCAGCAGCTTGGGGGGCTCTTATACAGATACGCAGTATTTT
TRBV12-3/TRBV12-4	many	TRBJ1-1	-	CASSLRSGYTEAFF	TGTGCCAGCAGCCTTCGAAGCGGGTACACTGAAGCTTTCTTT
TRBV7-8	few	TRBJ2-7	TRBD2	CASTSSGTSGTMGGYEQYF	TGTGCCAGCACCTCTTCAGGGACTAGCGGGACCATGGGCGGCTACGAGCAGTACTTC
TRBV7-9	-	TRBJ2-5	TRBD2	CASSPVGRVETQYF	TGTGCCAGCAGCCCCGTGGGGAGGGTGGAGACCCAGTACTTC
TRBV4-3	-	TRBJ2-5	-	CASSQVQGSQETQYF	TGCGCCAGCAGCCAAGTTCAGGGGAGCCAAGAGACCCAGTACTTC
TRBV7-9	-	TRBJ1-3	-	CASTPAGFSGNTIYF	TGTGCCAGCACCCCGGCCGGTTTCTCTGGAAACACCATATATTTT
TRBV6-2/TRBV6-3	-	TRBJ1-5	TRBD1	CASSFRTGAGQPQHF	TGTGCCAGCAGTTTCCGAACAGGGGCCGGTCAGCCCCAGCATTTT
TRBV7-8	-	TRBJ1-2	TRBD1	CASSLKPRDRDGGYTF	TGTGCCAGCAGCCTCAAACCCCGGGACAGGGATGGTGGCTACACCTTC
TRBV12-3/TRBV12-4	-	TRBJ2-1	TRBD2	CASSFLAGHNEQFF	TGTGCCAGCAGTTTTCTAGCGGGTCACAATGAGCAGTTCTTC
TRBV12-3/TRBV12-4	few	TRBJ1-1	-	CASSLLGSYTEAFF	TGTGCCAGCAGTTTACTTGGCTCCTACACTGAAGCTTTCTTT
TRBV29-1	few	TRBJ2-1	-	CSVETGLESFF	TGCAGCGTTGAAACGGGACTCGAGTCGTTCTTC
TRBV12-3/TRBV12-4	many	TRBJ1-2	TRBD1	CASSPGQGSGYTF	TGTGCCAGCAGTCCGGGACAGGGGTCGGGCTACACCTTC
TRBV5-5	few	TRBJ2-7	-	CASSSPKGLSYEQYF	TGTGCCAGCAGCTCCCCAAAAGGGCTTTCCTACGAGCAGTACTTC
TRBV20-1	-	TRBJ2-2	-	CSARDRARGWGNTGELFF	TGCAGTGCTAGAGATCGGGCCAGGGGCTGGGGGAACACCGGGGAGCTGTTTTTT
TRBV11-2	-	TRBJ2-1	-	CASSSTTRHEQFF	TGTGCCAGCAGCTCCACGACTAGACATGAGCAGTTCTTC
TRBV2	-	TRBJ2-3	TRBD2	CASGLAGSQWDTQYF	TGTGCCAGCGGACTAGCGGGATCTCAGTGGGATACGCAGTATTTT
TRBV7-2	-	TRBJ2-7	-	CASSLAAGRSYEQYF	TGTGCCAGCAGCTTAGCGGCGGGACGCTCCTACGAGCAGTACTTC
TRBV9	few	TRBJ2-5	TRBD2	CASSAPGGQETQYF	TGTGCCAGCAGCGCCCCGGGGGGGCAAGAGACCCAGTACTTC
TRBV10-3	few	TRBJ1-6	-	CAISESDKTNSPLHF	TGTGCCATCAGTGAGTCCGACAAGACGAATTCACCCCTCCACTTT
TRBV5-1	few	TRBJ2-7	TRBD1	CASSIATGTGNFEQYF	TGCGCCAGCAGCATCGCGACAGGGACAGGGAATTTCGAGCAGTACTTC
TRBV6-1	many	TRBJ1-1	TRBD1	CASSPTGIPEAFF	TGTGCCAGCAGTCCGACAGGGATCCCTGAAGCTTTCTTT
TRBV7-2	few	TRBJ2-7	TRBD2	CASSLPSSGTYEQYF	TGTGCCAGCAGCCTTCCTTCTAGCGGGACCTACGAGCAGTACTTC
TRBV18	once	TRBJ1-1	-	CASLKQAEAFF	TGTGCCAGCTTGAAACAGGCTGAAGCTTTCTTT
TRBV10-3	-	TRBJ2-7	TRBD2	CAISDSLAGGSYEQYF	TGTGCCATCAGTGATTCCCTAGCGGGGGGTTCCTACGAGCAGTACTTC
TRBV4-3	few	TRBJ2-1	-	CASSQATIHEQFF	TGCGCCAGCAGCCAAGCGACTATTCATGAGCAGTTCTTC
TRBV15	-	TRBJ1-1	-	CATSRPLSVAAEAFF	TGTGCCACCAGCAGACCCCTAAGTGTGGCAGCTGAAGCTTTCTTT